The 11 T cell receptor beta chains reported below all come from one sample, sequenced in a study of shared clonotypes between healthy human individuals. The naive CD8 subset, CD45RO-negative cells positively selected for CCR7, excluded terminally differentiated effector memory CD45RA+ cells. Measured with immunoSEQ multiplex PCR; TCRdb has only the in-frame clones, and not every one. The table lists roughly 810,000 clones, roughly 96% of them singletons. The sequencing sample was made of naive CD8+ T cells sorted from blood. The receptor set was obtained from a man aged 25 to 40 in good health.

This chain connects TRBV9 to TRBJ2-1; TRBD1 agrees at 7 bases. The CDR3 extends over 16 amino acids. Per the germline V gene, CDR1 is SGDLS and CDR2 is YYNGEE. Losses at the gene ends were 3 bases for V and 0 bases for J; bases not matched to a gene: 6. The CDR3 here is CASSASGGGSYNEQFF. The CDR3 coding sequence is TGTGCCAGCAGCGCCTCAGGGGGTGGCTCCTACAATGAGCAGTTCTTC.

The genes are TRBV9 and TRBJ2-1; D is possibly TRBD2 (6 bases). The ends were cut back, 0 bases at V and 2 bases at J, with 9 bases in the middle. CDR1 is SGDLS and CDR2 is YYNGEE in the germline V gene. The CDR3 consists of 15 residues. CDR3 residues: CASSVAERAYNEQFF. DNA of the CDR3: TGTGCCAGCAGCGTAGCTGAGCGGGCCTACAATGAGCAGTTCTTC.

The V and J genes are TRBV19 and TRBJ1-5; 8 bases line up with TRBD1. V was pared by 5 bases and J by 6 bases, with 6 bases of the junction left unmatched. The CDR3 contains 14 residues. The germline gives CDR1 LNHDA, CDR2 SQIVND (reference sequence). The CDR3 DNA sequence: TGTGCCAGTAGTCTGGACAGGGCAATTCAGCCCCAGCATTTT. This gives the protein CASSLDRAIQPQHF.

The V and J genes are TRBV27 and TRBJ2-1, with D unresolved. The CDR3 is 12 amino acids. The germline V gene encodes CDR1 MNHEY and CDR2 SMNVEV (reference sequence). Between the trimmed V and J ends, which lost 9 bases and 5 bases, there was a span of 11 bases. CDR3 region: CASRRSDNEQFF. The DNA of the CDR3 is TGTGCCAGTCGTCGTTCGGACAATGAGCAGTTCTTC.

V gene TRBV30 combines with J gene TRBJ2-7; D not resolved. In germline, CDR1 is GTSNPN, CDR2 SVGIG (reference sequence). The CDR3 covers 11 residues. Trimming took 1 base from V and 4 from J, leaving 5 bases between them. CDR3 in DNA: TGTGCCTGGAGTGAGACTTACGAGCAGTACTTC. It is translated as CAWSETYEQYF.

Remarks on this clone: Other DNA sequences in this specimen translate into the identical CDR3. The chain couples TRBV28 to TRBJ2-7; D uncertain. CDR3 length equals 10 residues. Germline values: CDR1 MDHEN, CDR2 SYDVKM. Trimming cost V 2 bases and J 5 bases, with 1 base left between them. CDR3 sequence reads: CASSLDEQYF. The CDR3 nucleotides read TGTGCCAGCAGTTTAGACGAGCAGTACTTC.

This rearrangement joins TRBV29-1 to TRBJ2-1; D is perhaps TRBD2 (6 bases). V gave up 1 base and J gave up 9 bases, with 13 bases separating them. Germline V gene data show CDR1 as SQVTM and CDR2 as ANQGSEA. This CDR3 comprises 13 residues. The CDR3 region has the DNA TGCAGCGTTGAAGTAGGGGTCGGGGGTGAGCAGTTCTTC. As protein: CSVEVGVGGEQFF.

A single count supports this clone. This chain connects TRBV7-8 to TRBJ2-1; D gene ambiguous. CDR1 is SGHVS and CDR2 is FQNEAQ in the germline V gene. This CDR3 region has 14 residues. Trimming pared 1 base from V and 9 bases from J, leaving 13 bases between. The CDR3: CASSLDPPVAEQFF. The CDR3 nucleotides read TGTGCCAGCAGCTTAGATCCCCCCGTAGCTGAGCAGTTCTTC.

The chain uses TRBV5-1 and TRBJ1-1; no reliable D call. V dropped 2 bases and J dropped 7 bases, with 15 bases sitting between them. Germline CDR1 reads SGHRS; CDR2 reads YFSETQ. This CDR3 is built from 14 residues. CDR3 amino acids: CASSFRAPGSEAFF. In DNA, the CDR3 is TGCGCCAGCAGCTTTAGGGCACCGGGGAGTGAAGCTTTCTTT.

About this clone itself: Different DNA sequences within this sample yield the same CDR3. The chain links TRBV6-5 to TRBJ1-1; D is ambiguous. The CDR3 has 14 amino acids. Trimming cost V 0 bases and J 5 bases, with 10 bases left between them. In germline, CDR1 is MNHEY, CDR2 SVGAGI. The CDR3 loop is CASSYSGSGTEAFF. The CDR3, as DNA: TGTGCCAGCAGTTACTCAGGGTCTGGAACTGAAGCTTTCTTT.

V is TRBV10-3 and J is TRBJ2-5; 7 nucleotides match TRBD1. TRBJ2-7 matches the DNA end more closely, so the J call is doubtful. This CDR3 has 12 residues. The V gene's germline CDR1 is ENHRY and CDR2 SYGVKD. In nucleotides, the CDR3 is TGTGCCATCAGTGGGGGACAGTACGAGCAGTACTTC. This codes for CAISGGQYEQYF.